These 24 T cell receptor beta chains were all obtained from the same sample, sequenced in a study of identical twins. TCRdb fed the 5' RACE reads into MiXCR, producing one record per CDR3 protein. This table has about 810,000 distinct CDR3 sequences, roughly an eighth appearing once. These data also formed part of another study, on yellow fever vaccine responses in identical twins.

Material for sequencing was PBMCs. These receptors came from a woman under 30 in good health.

This clonotype has just a few counts. This chain links TRBV5-1 with TRBJ2-4; TRBD1 or TRBD2 may be the D gene (5 bases each). Germline CDR1 is SGHRS and CDR2 is YFSETQ. CDR3 length: 14 residues. V was trimmed by 4 bases and J by 9 bases, leaving 17 bases between them. The CDR3 DNA follows: TGCGCCAGCAGCCACGTCCGGGACGGCCCCATTCAGTACTTC. This translates into CASSHVRDGPIQYF. Together with reference TRBV5-1 and TRBJ2-4, the CDR3 gives the full variable domain: KAGVTQTPRYLIKTRGQQVTLSCSPISGHRSVSWYQQTPGQGLQFLFEYFSETQRNKGNFPGRFSGRQFSNSRSEMNVSTLELGDSALYLCASSHVRDGPIQYFGAGTRLSVL.

In this sample, this clonotype turned up a few times. The chain is built from TRBV20-1 and TRBJ2-7, with 15 positions matching TRBD2. Germline CDR1 is DFQATT and CDR2 is SNEGSKA (reference sequence). The J segment lost 2 bases and the V segment lost 3 bases, leaving 5 bases of the junction unmatched. This CDR3 is 16 amino acids long. The DNA of the CDR3 is TGCAGTGCTAGCGGGACTAGCGGGGGGTTCGCCTACGAGCAGTACGTC. Amino acids: CSASGTSGGFAYEQYV.

The rearrangement links TRBV9 to TRBJ1-2; maybe TRBD1 (6 bases). The CDR3 is 21 residues long. Trimming pared 0 bases from V and 6 bases from J, leaving 33 bases between. Germline assignment: CDR1 SGDLS and CDR2 YYNGEE. CDR3 bases: TGTGCCAGCAGCGTAGCTCGAAGTGGACAGACGTTCCGACCTCTTGAGGATGGCTACACCTTC. Translation gives CASSVARSGQTFRPLEDGYTF.

The J gene is TRBJ2-1, the V gene TRBV20-1; no definite D call. Trimming removed 0 bases at V and 7 bases at J, with 10 bases between. The germline CDR1 and CDR2 sequences are DFQATT and SNEGSKA (reference sequence). The CDR3 is 13 residues long. This chain's CDR3 is CSAREAFQNEQFF. The DNA for the CDR3 is TGCAGTGCTAGAGAGGCCTTCCAAAATGAGCAGTTCTTC.

The chain uses TRBV15 and TRBJ2-2; 9 nucleotides align to TRBD1. CDR3 length: 14 residues. The V gene end was trimmed by 8 bases and the J gene end by 3 bases; junction bases not matched to a gene: 4. Germline CDR1 and CDR2: LNHNV and YYDKDF (reference sequence). In DNA, the CDR3 is TGTGCCACCTCCTGGACAGGGGACACCGGGGAGCTGTTTTTT. This sequence encodes CATSWTGDTGELFF.

This clonotype was seen a few times. The gene calls are TRBV5-1 and TRBJ2-1; D is unclear. Germline CDR1 SGHRS, CDR2 YFSETQ. Trimming took off 4 bases at V and 7 bases at J, with 15 bases between the two ends. This CDR3 contains 14 residues. This chain's CDR3 is CASSPDGYVNEQFF. The CDR3 DNA sequence: TGCGCCAGCAGCCCGGACGGTTATGTGAATGAGCAGTTCTTC. The variable domain in full, with the rest retrieved from reference TRBV5-1 and TRBJ2-1, is KAGVTQTPRYLIKTRGQQVTLSCSPISGHRSVSWYQQTPGQGLQFLFEYFSETQRNKGNFPGRFSGRQFSNSRSEMNVSTLELGDSALYLCASSPDGYVNEQFFGPGTRLTVL.

In its sample, this clonotype was seen a few times. The rearrangement joins TRBV28 to TRBJ2-3, with TRBD2 identical over 9 bases. The germline CDR1 and CDR2 sequences are MDHEN and SYDVKM. The CDR3 is 16 amino acids. V trimming: 3 bases; J trimming: 5 bases; junction bases outside the gene matches: 9. CDR3: CASSLGRGGIKDTQYF. Here the CDR3 DNA reads TGTGCCAGCAGTTTGGGGCGGGGGGGCATCAAAGATACGCAGTATTTT.

This clonotype turned up a few times. This rearrangement joins TRBV4-1 to TRBJ2-3; 9 bases map to TRBD2. Germline lookup yields CDR1 MGHRA and CDR2 YSYEKL. The trim removed 0 bases at V and 4 bases at J, leaving 8 bases unmatched. The CDR3 covers 17 residues. CDR3 DNA: TGCGCCAGCAGCCAAGAATCGGGGCTAGCGGGGTCAGATACGCAGTATTTT. Its translation: CASSQESGLAGSDTQYF.

V is TRBV24-1 and J is TRBJ2-1; 7 nucleotides line up with TRBD1. V lost 6 bases, J lost 9 bases, and 10 bases stayed unmatched. This CDR3 comprises 14 residues. CDR1 and CDR2 (germline): KGHDR, SFDVKD. Written as DNA, the CDR3 is TGTGCCACCAGTCGACAGGGAAAGAGGAGTGAGCAGTTCTTC. Translating it yields CATSRQGKRSEQFF.

This clonotype occurred a few times. The chain has TRBV11-1 and TRBJ2-2; D uncertain. The CDR3 consists of 20 residues. V lost 10 bases and J 3 bases, leaving 33 bases between the germline ends. Germline V gene sequence: CDR1 SGHAT, CDR2 FQDESV (reference sequence). The CDR3 loop is CAISTGRPRNGKRDTGELFF. CDR3 bases: TGTGCCATCTCAACGGGCCGCCCACGCAACGGCAAGCGAGACACCGGGGAGCTGTTTTTT.

V is TRBV7-9 and J is TRBJ1-6, with D possibly matching TRBD1 (6 bases). V lost 4 bases and J 5 bases, leaving 18 bases between the germline ends. The CDR3 consists of 17 residues. Germline V gives CDR1 SEHNR, CDR2 FQNEAQ (reference sequence). The CDR3 sequence is CASSYRPGGSNNSPLHF. The CDR3 DNA reads TGTGCCAGCAGCTATCGTCCGGGGGGCTCGAATAATTCACCCCTCCACTTT. The full variable domain, in which reference TRBV7-9 and TRBJ1-6 provide the parts outside the CDR3, is DTGVSQNPRHKITKRGQNVTFRCDPISEHNRLYWYRQTLGQGPEFLTYFQNEAQLEKSRLLSDRFSAERPKGSFSTLEIQRTEQGDSAMYLCASSYRPGGSNNSPLHFGNGTRLTVT.

This chain links TRBV6-1 with TRBJ2-5, with D possibly called TRBD1 or TRBD2 (6 bases each). Germline V lookup: CDR1 MNHNS, CDR2 SASEGT. The CDR3 consists of 15 residues. Trimming shortened V by 7 bases and J by 7 bases, and 22 bases separated the two germline ends. In DNA, the CDR3 is TGTGCCAGCAAAGTCGGGGGCAGCCCCAGGGGGACCCAGTACTTC. This gives the protein CASKVGGSPRGTQYF.

V usage is TRBV28 and J usage is TRBJ1-1; D is uncertain. Trimming took 5 bases from V and 5 from J, leaving 18 bases between them. Germline CDR1 reads MDHEN; CDR2 reads SYDVKM. The length of the CDR3 is 15 residues. In DNA form, the CDR3 reads TGTGCCAGCAGTCCCTCCCCCGGGAAATGGACTGAAGCTTTCTTT. This codes for CASSPSPGKWTEAFF.

The rearrangement uses TRBV10-1 and TRBJ2-7; 8 bases are shared with TRBD1. The CDR3 is 17 residues long. Germline V lookup: CDR1 WNHNN, CDR2 SYGVQD (reference sequence). J gave up 5 bases and V 0 bases, and 12 bases lay outside the gene matches. The CDR3 sequence is CASSESIGETGENEQYF. CDR3 sequence (DNA): TGCGCCAGCAGTGAGTCGATCGGAGAGACAGGGGAGAACGAGCAGTACTTC.

The chain joins TRBV7-9 to TRBJ2-1, with D perhaps TRBD1 (6 bases). Trimming took off 4 bases at V and 15 bases at J, with 13 bases between the two ends. The CDR3 contains 11 residues. The germline CDR1 and CDR2 sequences are SEHNR and FQNEAQ (reference sequence). DNA of the CDR3: TGTGCCAGCAGCTACCAGGGGCCGATGTTCTTC. Encoded protein: CASSYQGPMFF.

This clonotype came up a few times. The chain carries TRBV11-2 and TRBJ2-3; 16 nucleotides match TRBD2. This CDR3 comprises 16 residues. V lost 5 bases, J lost 8 bases, and 7 bases stayed unmatched. CDR1 and CDR2 from the germline V gene are SGHAT and FQNNGV. The CDR3 loop is CASSTGLAGGRGTQYF. DNA of the CDR3: TGTGCCAGCAGCACGGGACTAGCGGGGGGGCGGGGTACGCAGTATTTT.

CDR3 bases: TGCGCCAGCAGCCTGGGGGTCCGCGGAGAGACCCAGTACTTC. Its protein product is CASSLGVRGETQYF. The chain recombines TRBV5-1 with TRBJ2-5; D is tentatively TRBD1 or TRBD2 (5 bases each). CDR3 length: 14 amino acids. In germline, CDR1 is SGHRS, CDR2 YFSETQ. The V end was cut by 4 bases, the J end by 4 bases, with 14 bases between. The full variable domain, in which reference TRBV5-1 and TRBJ2-5 provide the parts outside the CDR3, is KAGVTQTPRYLIKTRGQQVTLSCSPISGHRSVSWYQQTPGQGLQFLFEYFSETQRNKGNFPGRFSGRQFSNSRSEMNVSTLELGDSALYLCASSLGVRGETQYFGPGTRLLVL.

The V and J genes are TRBV24-1 and TRBJ2-7; 7 nucleotides align to TRBD1. This CDR3 is 15 amino acids long. Germline-derived CDR1 and CDR2 are KGHDR and SFDVKD. J lost 2 bases, V lost 4 bases, and 7 bases had no gene match. The CDR3 spells CATSDPGQSTYEQYF. The CDR3 DNA reads TGTGCCACCAGTGACCCGGGACAGTCGACCTACGAGCAGTACTTC.

This clonotype was found many times. The gene calls are TRBV6-5 and TRBJ2-3; TRBD2 might be the D (7 bases). Germline values: CDR1 MNHEY, CDR2 SVGAGI. Trimming took 7 bases from V and 2 from J, leaving 16 bases between them. The CDR3 runs 15 residues. The CDR3 bases are TGTGCCAGCATTTGGGGGGGGGCGGACACAGATACGCAGTATTTT. This gives the protein CASIWGGADTDTQYF.

This clonotype was observed a few times. The chain uses TRBV6-5 and TRBJ1-4; 8 bases map to TRBD1. The CDR3 has 15 amino acids. The V gene's germline CDR1 is MNHEY and CDR2 SVGAGI. Trimming at V came to 6 bases and at J to 6 bases, leaving 9 bases not matched to a gene. CDR3 protein: CASSYQGQGDEKLFF. DNA of the CDR3: TGTGCCAGCAGCTACCAAGGACAGGGAGATGAAAAACTGTTTTTT.

The table lists this clonotype with a few counts. The CDR3 protein is CASSWTNRGTEAFF. The CDR3 DNA reads TGCGCCAGCAGCTGGACGAACAGGGGAACTGAAGCTTTCTTT. The chain uses TRBV5-1 and TRBJ1-1; 7 bases fit TRBD1. The germline gives CDR1 SGHRS, CDR2 YFSETQ. This CDR3 has 14 amino acids. Trimming at V came to 3 bases and at J to 5 bases, leaving 7 bases not matched to a gene.

This clonotype came up a few times. The chain employs TRBV4-1 and TRBJ2-7, with 9 nucleotides matching TRBD2. The V gene's germline CDR1 is MGHRA and CDR2 YSYEKL. The CDR3 runs to 16 residues. Trimming at V came to 4 bases and at J to 2 bases, leaving 9 bases not matched to a gene. Here the CDR3 reads CASSPSGVAGAYEQYF. CDR3 sequence (DNA): TGCGCCAGCAGCCCATCAGGGGTAGCGGGAGCCTACGAGCAGTACTTC.

The chain joins TRBV6-1 to TRBJ1-1, with 10 bases fitting TRBD1. J was trimmed by 11 bases and V by 8 bases; bases with no gene match: 14. The CDR3 contains 14 residues. Germline V lookup: CDR1 MNHNS, CDR2 SASEGT. This CDR3 reads CASSIIPGQGFAFF. The CDR3 region has the DNA TGTGCCAGCTCTATAATCCCGGGACAGGGGTTCGCTTTCTTT.

At least ten counts were recorded for this clonotype. V is TRBV7-9 and J is TRBJ2-3, with TRBD2 identical over 12 bases. J lost 1 base, V lost 5 bases, and 4 bases had no gene match. This CDR3 has 16 amino acids. Per germline, CDR1 SEHNR and CDR2 FQNEAQ (reference sequence). The CDR3 region is CASSQTSGSGTDTQYF. The DNA of the CDR3 is TGTGCCAGCAGCCAGACTAGCGGGAGCGGCACAGATACGCAGTATTTT.